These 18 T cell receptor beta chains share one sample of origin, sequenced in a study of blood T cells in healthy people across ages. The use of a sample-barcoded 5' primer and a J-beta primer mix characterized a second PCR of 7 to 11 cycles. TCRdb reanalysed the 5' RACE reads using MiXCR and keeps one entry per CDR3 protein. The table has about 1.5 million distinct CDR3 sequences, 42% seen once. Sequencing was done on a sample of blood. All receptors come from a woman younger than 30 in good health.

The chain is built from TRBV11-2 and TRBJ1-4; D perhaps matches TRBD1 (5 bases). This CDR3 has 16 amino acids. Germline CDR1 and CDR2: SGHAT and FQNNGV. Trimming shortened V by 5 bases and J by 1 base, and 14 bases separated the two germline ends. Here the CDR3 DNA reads TGTGCCAGCAGCCGATTTAATGGGGGAACTAATGAAAAACTGTTTTTT. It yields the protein CASSRFNGGTNEKLFF. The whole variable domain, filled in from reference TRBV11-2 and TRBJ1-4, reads EAGVAQSPRYKIIEKRQSVAFWCNPISGHATLYWYQQILGQGPKLLIQFQNNGVVDDSQLPKDRFSAERLKGVDSTLKIQPAKLEDSAVYLCASSRFNGGTNEKLFFGSGTQLSVL.

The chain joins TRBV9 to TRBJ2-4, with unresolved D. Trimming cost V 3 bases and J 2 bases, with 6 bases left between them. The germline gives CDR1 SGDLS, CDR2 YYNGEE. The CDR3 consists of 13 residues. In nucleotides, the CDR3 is TGTGCCAGCAGCGGGGCGACCAAAAACATTCAGTACTTC. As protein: CASSGATKNIQYF.

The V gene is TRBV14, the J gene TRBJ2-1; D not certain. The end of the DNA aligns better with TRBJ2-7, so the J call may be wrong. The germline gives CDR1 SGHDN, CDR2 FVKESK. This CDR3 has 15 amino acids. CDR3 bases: TGTGCCAGCAGCCAATATGCGGTTTCCTACAATGAGCAGTACTTC. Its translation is CASSQYAVSYNEQYF.

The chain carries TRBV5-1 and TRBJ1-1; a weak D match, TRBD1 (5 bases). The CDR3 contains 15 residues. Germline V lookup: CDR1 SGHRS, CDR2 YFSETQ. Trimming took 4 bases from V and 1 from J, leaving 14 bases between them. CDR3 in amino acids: CASSTGWGGNTEAFF. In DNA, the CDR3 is TGCGCCAGCAGCACCGGGTGGGGGGGGAACACTGAAGCTTTCTTT.

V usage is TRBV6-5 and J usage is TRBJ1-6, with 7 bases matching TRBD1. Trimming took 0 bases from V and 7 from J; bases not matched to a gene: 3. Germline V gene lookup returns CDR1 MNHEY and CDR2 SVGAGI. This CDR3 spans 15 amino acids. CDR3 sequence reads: CASSYSQGGNSPLHF. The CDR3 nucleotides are TGTGCCAGCAGTTACTCCCAGGGGGGAAATTCACCCCTCCACTTT.

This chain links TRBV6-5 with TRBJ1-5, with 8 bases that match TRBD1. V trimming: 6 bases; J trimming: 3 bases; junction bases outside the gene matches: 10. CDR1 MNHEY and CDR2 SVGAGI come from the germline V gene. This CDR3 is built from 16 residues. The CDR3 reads CASSRTGTGNNQPQHF. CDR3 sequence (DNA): TGTGCCAGCAGCCGAACCGGGACAGGAAACAATCAGCCCCAGCATTTT.

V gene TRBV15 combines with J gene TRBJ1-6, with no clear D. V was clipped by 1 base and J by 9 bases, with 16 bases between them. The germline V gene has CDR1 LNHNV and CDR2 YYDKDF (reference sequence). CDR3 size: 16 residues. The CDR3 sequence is CATSRAVTGIGSPLHF. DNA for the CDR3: TGTGCCACCAGCAGAGCGGTAACCGGGATCGGTTCACCCCTCCACTTT. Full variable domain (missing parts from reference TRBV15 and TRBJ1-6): DAMVIQNPRYQVTQFGKPVTLSCSQTLNHNVMYWYQQKSSQAPKLLFHYYDKDFNNEADTPDNFQSRRPNTSFCFLDIRSPGLGDTAMYLCATSRAVTGIGSPLHFGNGTRLTVT.

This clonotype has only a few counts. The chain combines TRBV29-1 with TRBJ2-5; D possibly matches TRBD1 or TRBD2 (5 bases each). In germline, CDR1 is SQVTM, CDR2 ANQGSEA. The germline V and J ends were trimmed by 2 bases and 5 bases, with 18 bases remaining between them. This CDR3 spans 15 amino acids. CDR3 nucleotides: TGCAGCGTTGAACCCCGAATGGGGACCATGGAGACCCAGTACTTC. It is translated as CSVEPRMGTMETQYF.

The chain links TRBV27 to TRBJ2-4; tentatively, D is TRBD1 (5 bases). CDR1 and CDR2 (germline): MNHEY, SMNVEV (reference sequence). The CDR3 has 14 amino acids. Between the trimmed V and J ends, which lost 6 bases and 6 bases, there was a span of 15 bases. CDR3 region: CASSPRRVGNIQYF. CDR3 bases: TGTGCCAGCAGCCCCCGCAGGGTGGGAAACATTCAGTACTTC.

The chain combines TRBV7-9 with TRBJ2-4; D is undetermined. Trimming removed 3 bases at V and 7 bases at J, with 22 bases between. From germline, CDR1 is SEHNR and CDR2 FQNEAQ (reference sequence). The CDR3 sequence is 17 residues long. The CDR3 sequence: CASSFTVGSTITNIQYF. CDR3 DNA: TGTGCCAGCAGCTTTACGGTTGGCAGCACCATTACTAACATTCAGTACTTC.

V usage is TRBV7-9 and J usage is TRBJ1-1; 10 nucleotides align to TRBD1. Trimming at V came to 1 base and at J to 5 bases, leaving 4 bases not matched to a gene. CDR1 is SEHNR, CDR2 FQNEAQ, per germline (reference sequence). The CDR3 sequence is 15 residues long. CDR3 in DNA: TGTGCCAGCAGCTTAGAGACAGGGGGCGGGACTGAAGCTTTCTTT. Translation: CASSLETGGGTEAFF.

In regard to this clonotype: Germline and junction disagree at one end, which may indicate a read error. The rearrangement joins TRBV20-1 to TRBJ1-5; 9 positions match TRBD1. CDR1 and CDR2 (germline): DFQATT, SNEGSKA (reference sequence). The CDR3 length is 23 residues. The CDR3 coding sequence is TGCAGTGCTAGAGATTCGGTTCAAATACAAGCCGGGACAGGGCTTTTGCGCAAGCAGCCCCAGCATTTT. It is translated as CSARDSVQIQAGTGLLRKQPQHF.

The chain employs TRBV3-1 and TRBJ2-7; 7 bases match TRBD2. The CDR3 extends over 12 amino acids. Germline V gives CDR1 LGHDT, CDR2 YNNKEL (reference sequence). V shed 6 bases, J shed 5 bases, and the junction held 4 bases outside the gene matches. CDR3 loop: CASSPSGDEQYF. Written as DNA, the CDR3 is TGTGCCAGCAGTCCGAGCGGGGACGAGCAGTACTTC.

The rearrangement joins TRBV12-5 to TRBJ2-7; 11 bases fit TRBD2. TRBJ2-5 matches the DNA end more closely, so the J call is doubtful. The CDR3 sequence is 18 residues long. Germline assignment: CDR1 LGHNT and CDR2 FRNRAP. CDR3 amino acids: CASGLTPIAGGSLETQYF. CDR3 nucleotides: TGTGCTAGTGGTTTGACCCCCATAGCGGGAGGGAGTTTGGAGACCCAGTACTTC.

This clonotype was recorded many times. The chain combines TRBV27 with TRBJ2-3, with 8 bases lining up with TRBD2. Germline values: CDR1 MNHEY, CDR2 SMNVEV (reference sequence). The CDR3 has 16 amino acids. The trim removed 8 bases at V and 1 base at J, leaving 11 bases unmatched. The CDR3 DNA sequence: TGTGCCAGCGCCCGCGGGAGGCTAGCGGGCACAGATACGCAGTATTTT. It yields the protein CASARGRLAGTDTQYF.

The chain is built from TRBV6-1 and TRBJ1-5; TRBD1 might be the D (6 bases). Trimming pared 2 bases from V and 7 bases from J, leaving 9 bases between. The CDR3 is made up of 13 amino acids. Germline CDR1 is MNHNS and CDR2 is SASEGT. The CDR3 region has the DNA TGTGCCAGCAGTGAATCAGGGGTACAGCCCCAGCATTTT. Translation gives CASSESGVQPQHF.

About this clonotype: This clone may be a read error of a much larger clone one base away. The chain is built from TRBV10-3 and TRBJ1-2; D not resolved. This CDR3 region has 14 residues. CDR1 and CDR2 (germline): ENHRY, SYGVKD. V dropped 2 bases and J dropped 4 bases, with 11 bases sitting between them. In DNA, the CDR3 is TGTGCCATCAGTGAGGGGGAGGGTCCCTATGGCTACACCTTC. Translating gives CAISEGEGPYGYTF.

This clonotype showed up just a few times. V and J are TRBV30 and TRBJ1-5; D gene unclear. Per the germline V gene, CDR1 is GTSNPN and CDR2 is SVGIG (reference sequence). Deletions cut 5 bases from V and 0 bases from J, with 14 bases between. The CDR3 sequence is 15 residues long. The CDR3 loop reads CAWAPEAASNQPQHF. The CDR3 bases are TGTGCCTGGGCTCCAGAGGCAGCTAGCAATCAGCCCCAGCATTTT.